Listed below are T cell receptor beta chains from one sample, sequenced in a study of T cells after posttransplantation cyclophosphamide. Method: immunoSEQ multiplex PCR; TCRdb's copy keeps in-frame clones and lacks some. The sample contains approximately 21,000 clones, roughly 98% of which appear only once. Source material: naive CD8+ T cells sorted from PBMCs. Source of these receptors: a man aged 40-50 years in good health, CMV-negative, and a related stem cell transplant donor. The CDR3 runs from the conserved cysteine through the conserved F or W. The D gene is left open where the match is weak.

.	12	TRBV4-2	TRBJ1-2	CASSQGGAGYTF
TRBD2	17	TRBV7-6	TRBJ2-3	CASSLDIAGGSTDTQYF
.	15	TRBV15	TRBJ1-5	CATSREGRTFEPQHF
.	13	TRBV5-1	TRBJ1-4	CASSQRTNEKLFF
TRBD2	17	TRBV4-1	TRBJ2-2	CASSQDPSGVNTGELFF
.	15	TRBV27	TRBJ1-3	CASSLYGGSGNTIYF
.	16	TRBV11-2	TRBJ2-1	CASSQDRALAPNEQFF
TRBD2	17	TRBV9	TRBJ2-1	CASSVGLAGGPNNEQFF
.	17	TRBV7-9	TRBJ2-3	CASSPMGAAVNTDTQYF
.	14	TRBV27	TRBJ1-2	CASSLHRAAGGYTF
.	13	TRBV6-6	TRBJ1-1	CASSVRANTEAFF
.	15	TRBV4-1	TRBJ2-1	CASSQDQGGYNEQFF
.	17	TRBV4-1	TRBJ2-7	CASSQLGTGAVGYEQYF
.	14	TRBV4-3	TRBJ2-1	CASSKNKFYNEQFF
TRBD2	22	TRBV7-6	TRBJ2-1	CASSLGVGTSGSGGWVYNEQFF
.	12	TRBV7-9	TRBJ1-1	CASSFPLHGAFF
.	16	TRBV4-2	TRBJ2-5	CASSHNKDGQQETQYF
TRBD1	14	TRBV9	TRBJ1-1	CASSVGTGKTEAFF
.	13	TRBV6-1	TRBJ2-7	CASSVWGNGEQYF
TRBD2	15	TRBV5-1	TRBJ2-7	CASSFQREYSYEQYF
TRBD1	14	TRBV6-5	TRBJ1-1	CASSYFDRGTEAFF
TRBD1	15	TRBV7-9	TRBJ2-1	CASSWPGQGYNEQFF
.	17	TRBV9	TRBJ2-3	CASSVGTGEPFTDTQYF
.	14	TRBV28	TRBJ2-2	CASSSIGGLVELFF
TRBD1	15	TRBV6-5	TRBJ1-1	CASSYPGDRLSEAFF
TRBD2	18	TRBV11-3	TRBJ2-7	CASSLERGRFSHSYEQYF
.	14	TRBV2	TRBJ2-3	CASSEIAETDTQYF
TRBD2	17	TRBV2	TRBJ2-3	CASSDLAGGIGTDTQYF
TRBD2	14	TRBV7-2	TRBJ2-7	CASSDSGSRYEQYF
.	14	TRBV4-2	TRBJ1-1	CASSRGGPNTEAFF
.	14	TRBV5-8	TRBJ1-3	CASSPRSSGNTIYF
.	11	TRBV6-6	TRBJ1-1	CAAQTGVRAFF
TRBD2	16	TRBV5-4	TRBJ2-7	CASSFSSGNGAYEQYF
.	14	TRBV28	TRBJ2-5	CASSPPGIVETQYF
TRBD2	13	TRBV6-4	TRBJ2-3	CASSDVAGNTQYF
.	14	TRBV19	TRBJ2-7	CASSIDRGTYEQYF
TRBD2	15	TRBV27	TRBJ2-1	CASSFGLAQINEQFF
TRBD1	15	TRBV28	TRBJ2-3	CASSSGQIYTDTQYF
TRBD1	13	TRBV7-9	TRBJ1-5	CASGQGFGQPQHF
TRBD1	14	TRBV27	TRBJ2-1	CASSNRGPYNEQFF
TRBD1	15	TRBV5-6	TRBJ2-7	CASSQSTGGPYEQYF
.	14	TRBV27	TRBJ1-5	CASSLGLTNQPQHF
TRBD2	18	TRBV7-9	TRBJ2-1	CASSSPPSGSFSYNEQFF
TRBD2	17	TRBV4-1	TRBJ2-2	CASTQGLGRELPGELFF
TRBD2	13	TRBV5-8	TRBJ2-7	CASRLAGDYEQYF
.	14	TRBV27	TRBJ2-5	CASRNRPGQETQYF
.	14	TRBV6-5	TRBJ2-5	CASSYSIRQETQYF
.	15	TRBV7-8	TRBJ2-2	CASSSVLPNTGELFF
.	14	TRBV27	TRBJ2-7	CASSVPGARYEQYF
.	14	TRBV27	TRBJ2-1	CASSPGLDGGEQFF
TRBD1	14	TRBV29-1	TRBJ1-2	CSVETGGAGYGYTF
.	11	TRBV11-2	TRBJ2-3	CASSLRGLQYF
.	13	TRBV6-5	TRBJ1-1	CASSPGGNTEAFF
TRBD2	14	TRBV27	TRBJ2-5	CASRGLAGLETQYF